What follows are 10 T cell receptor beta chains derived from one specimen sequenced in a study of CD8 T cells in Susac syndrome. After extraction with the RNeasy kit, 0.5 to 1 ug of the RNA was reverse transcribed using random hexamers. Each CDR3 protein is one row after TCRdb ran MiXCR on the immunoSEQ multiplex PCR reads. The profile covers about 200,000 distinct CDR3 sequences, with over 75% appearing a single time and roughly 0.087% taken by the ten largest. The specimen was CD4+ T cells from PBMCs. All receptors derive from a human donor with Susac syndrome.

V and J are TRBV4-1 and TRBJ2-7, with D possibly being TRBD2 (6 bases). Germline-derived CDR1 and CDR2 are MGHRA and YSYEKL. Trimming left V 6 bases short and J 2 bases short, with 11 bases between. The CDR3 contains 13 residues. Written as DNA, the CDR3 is TGCGCCAGCAGTACCCTAGCGACCTACGAGCAGTACTTC. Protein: CASSTLATYEQYF.

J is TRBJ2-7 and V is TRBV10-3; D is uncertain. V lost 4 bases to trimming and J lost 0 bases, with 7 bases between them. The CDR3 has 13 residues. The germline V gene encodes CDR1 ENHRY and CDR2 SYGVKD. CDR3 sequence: CAISVSISYEQYF. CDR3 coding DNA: TGTGCCATCAGTGTATCCATCTCCTACGAGCAGTACTTC.

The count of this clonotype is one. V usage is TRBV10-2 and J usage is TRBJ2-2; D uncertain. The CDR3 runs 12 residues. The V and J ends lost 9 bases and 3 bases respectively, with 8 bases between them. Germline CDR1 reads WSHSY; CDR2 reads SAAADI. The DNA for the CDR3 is TGCGCCAGGCTTAACGACACCGGGGAGCTGTTTTTT. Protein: CARLNDTGELFF.

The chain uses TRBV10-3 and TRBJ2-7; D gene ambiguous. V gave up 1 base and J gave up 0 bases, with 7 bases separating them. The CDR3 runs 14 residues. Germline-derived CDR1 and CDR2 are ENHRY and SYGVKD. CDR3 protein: CAISEWGSSYEQYF. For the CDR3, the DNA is TGTGCCATCAGTGAGTGGGGTAGCTCCTACGAGCAGTACTTC.

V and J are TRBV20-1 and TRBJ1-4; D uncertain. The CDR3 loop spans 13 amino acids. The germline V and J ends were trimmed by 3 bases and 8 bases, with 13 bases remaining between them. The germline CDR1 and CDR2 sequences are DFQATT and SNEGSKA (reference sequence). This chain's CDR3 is CSARGGDTEKLFF. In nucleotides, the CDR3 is TGCAGTGCTAGGGGCGGGGATACGGAAAAACTGTTTTTT.

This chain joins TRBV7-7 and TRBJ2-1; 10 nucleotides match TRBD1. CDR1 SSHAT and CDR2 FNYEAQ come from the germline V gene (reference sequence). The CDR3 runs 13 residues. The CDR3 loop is CASGQGVGNEQFF. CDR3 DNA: TGTGCTAGCGGACAGGGGGTTGGGAATGAGCAGTTCTTC.

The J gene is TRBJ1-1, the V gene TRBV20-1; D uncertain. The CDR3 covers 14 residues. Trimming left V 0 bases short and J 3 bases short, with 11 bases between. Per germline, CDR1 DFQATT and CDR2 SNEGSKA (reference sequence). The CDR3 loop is CSARDRETDTEAFF. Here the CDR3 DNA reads TGCAGTGCTAGAGACCGTGAAACGGACACTGAAGCTTTCTTT.

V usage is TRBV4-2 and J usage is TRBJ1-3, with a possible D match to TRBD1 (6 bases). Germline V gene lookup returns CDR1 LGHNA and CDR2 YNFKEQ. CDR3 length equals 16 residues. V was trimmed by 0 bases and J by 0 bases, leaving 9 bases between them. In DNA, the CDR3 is TGTGCCAGCAGCCAAGAAACAGGGCACTCTGGAAACACCATATATTTT. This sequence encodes CASSQETGHSGNTIYF.

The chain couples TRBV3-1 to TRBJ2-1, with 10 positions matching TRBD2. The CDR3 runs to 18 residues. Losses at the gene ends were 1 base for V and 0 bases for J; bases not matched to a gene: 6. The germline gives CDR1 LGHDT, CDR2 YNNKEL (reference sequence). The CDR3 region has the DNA TGTGCCAGCAGCCAAGTTGGTAGCGGGAGGTCCTCCTACAATGAGCAGTTCTTC. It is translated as CASSQVGSGRSSYNEQFF.

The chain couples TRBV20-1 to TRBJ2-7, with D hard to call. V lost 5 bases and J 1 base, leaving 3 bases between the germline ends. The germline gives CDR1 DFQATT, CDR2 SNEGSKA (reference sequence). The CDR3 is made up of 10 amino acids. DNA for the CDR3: TGCAGTGCTCAATCCTACGAGCAGTACTTC. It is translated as CSAQSYEQYF.